Many counts were recorded for the clone carrying this T cell receptor beta chain. As yet, its antigen is unknown. These data belong to a study of T cells after yellow fever vaccination. Study background: SMART-Seq v4 Ultra Low Input handled preparation of low-cell-number fractions.

TCRdb recomputed calls from the 5' RACE reads with MiXCR, one row per CDR3 protein. The table lists hundreds of thousands of distinct CDR3 sequences, around 3.6% of them singletons. The V gene's germline CDR1 is KGHSH and CDR2 LQKENI. The CDR3 contains 12 residues. V dropped 7 bases and J dropped 2 bases, with 8 bases sitting between them. Overall study findings and caveats: Reappearing after the booster were most of the clones from primary vaccination (roughly 96% CD4, 85% to 90% CD8). Relatively few clonotypes were ones that appeared in both CD4 and CD8 compartments.

The clonotype originates from a man in his late teens or twenties who received the YFV17D yellow fever vaccine. Sequenced material: PBMCs, taken on the day of the yellow fever booster vaccination. This sequence joins TRBV18 and TRBJ2-5; no definite D call. The CDR3 DNA reads TGTGCCAGCTGTGACTTTCAAGAGACCCAGTACTTC. Its protein is CASCDFQETQYF.